The rows below give T cell receptor beta chains drawn from one sample of a study of long-term antiretroviral therapy in people with HIV. Using immunoSEQ multiplex PCR, the repertoire was profiled, and TCRdb retains in-frame clones only, with some absent. The sample lists 25,000 to 35,000 clones; approximately 87% were seen once. The specimen comprised unsorted PBMCs, sampled 0.5 years after starting antiretroviral therapy. These receptors originate from a woman younger than 35 with HIV. The CDR3 runs from the conserved cysteine through the conserved F or W. Fields, in order: CDR3 DNA, CDR3 protein, clone size, D gene, J gene, V gene. D genes are given only for firm matches. Clone size is not always given. Where it is, it says once, few, many or a class for expanded clones.

TGTGCCAGCAGCTTAAGTTGGACTAGCGGAGGGGCCTACGAGCAGTACTTC | CASSLSWTSGGAYEQYF | NA | TRBD2 | TRBJ2-7 | TRBV7-2
TGTGCCAGCAGCTTAGACCAGGGGGCGGGTAACTATGGCTACACCTTC | CASSLDQGAGNYGYTF | NA | TRBD1 | TRBJ1-2 | TRBV7-2
TGCGCCAGCAGCGTCTGGACAGGGGAAGGAAACACCATATATTTT | CASSVWTGEGNTIYF | NA | TRBD1 | TRBJ1-3 | TRBV5-1
TGTGCCAGTAGTATAGATGGGGGGAACACTGAAGCTTTCTTT | CASSIDGGNTEAFF | NA | NA | TRBJ1-1 | TRBV19
TGTGCCAGCAGTGAACCCAGGGGATGGGAGCAGTATTTT | CASSEPRGWEQYF | few | NA | TRBJ2-3 | TRBV25-1
TGTGCCATCAGTGATAGCAGGGAAGCAGAGACCCAGTACTTC | CAISDSREAETQYF | NA | NA | TRBJ2-5 | TRBV10-3
TGTGCCAGCAGCTTCCTGGGACAGGGAGGCTCGGACACTGAAGCTTTCTTT | CASSFLGQGGSDTEAFF | few | TRBD1 | TRBJ1-1 | TRBV7-8
TGCGCCAGCAGCTTGCTCAGCCGGGATACGCAGTATTTT | CASSLLSRDTQYF | NA | NA | TRBJ2-3 | TRBV5-1
TGCGCCAGCAGCCAACACTTCGACCGCTACGAGCAGTACTTC | CASSQHFDRYEQYF | NA | NA | TRBJ2-7 | TRBV4-3
TGTGCCAGTAAGGGGACGGTCTATGGCTACACCTTC | CASKGTVYGYTF | few | NA | TRBJ1-2 | TRBV25-1
TGTGCCAGCAGCTTAGTACAGGGGTTCGGGTCACCCCTCCACTTT | CASSLVQGFGSPLHF | NA | TRBD1 | TRBJ1-6 | TRBV7-9
TGCGCCAGCAGCCAAGACCCCAACTTGGCGGGGCCCAATGAGCAGTTCTTC | CASSQDPNLAGPNEQFF | once | NA | TRBJ2-1 | TRBV4-3
TGTGCCAGCAGCTTGCAAGGGGTCACTGAAGCTTTCTTT | CASSLQGVTEAFF | NA | NA | TRBJ1-1 | TRBV5-4
TGCGCCAGCAGCCTGGAACGGAGTTCACACAATGAGCAGTTCTTC | CASSLERSSHNEQFF | NA | NA | TRBJ2-1 | TRBV4-3
TGTGCCAGCAGTGGTCGGACTAGTCGGGGGAATGAGCAGTTCTTC | CASSGRTSRGNEQFF | once | TRBD2 | TRBJ2-1 | TRBV27
TGTGCCAGCAGCCAAGAAAACGAGCGGGAGCCCTACGAGCAGTACTTC | CASSQENEREPYEQYF | NA | TRBD2 | TRBJ2-7 | TRBV4-2
TGTGCCACCGGACTGGCCGTGGATACGCAGTATTTT | CATGLAVDTQYF | NA | NA | TRBJ2-3 | TRBV19
TGTGCCAGCACCACGGACCCTTCGGGCTACAATGAGCAGTTCTTC | CASTTDPSGYNEQFF | NA | NA | TRBJ2-1 | TRBV6-1
TGTGCCAGCAATAGATACGAGCAGTACTTC | CASNRYEQYF | once | NA | TRBJ2-7 | TRBV27
TGTGCCAGCAGCGGACAGGGGTGGCTCTCTGGGGCCAACGTCCTGACTTTC | CASSGQGWLSGANVLTF | NA | TRBD1 | TRBJ2-6 | TRBV5-6
TGTGCCAGCAGCAAAGGAGGGGACAGGGTCTACGAGCAGTACTTC | CASSKGGDRVYEQYF | NA | NA | TRBJ2-7 | TRBV21-1
TGTGCCAGCAGCGGCCCCCACCAACAAGAGACCCAGTACTTC | CASSGPHQQETQYF | NA | NA | TRBJ2-5 | TRBV11-2
TGTGCCAGTCTAATGACAGCCCAGGACACCGGGGAGCTGTTTTTT | CASLMTAQDTGELFF | NA | NA | TRBJ2-2 | TRBV28
TGTGCCAGCAGCTTTCCGGGAGAAGCTGAAAAACTGTTTTTT | CASSFPGEAEKLFF | NA | NA | TRBJ1-4 | TRBV7-6
TGTGCCAGCAGTGAAAGGAGACTAGCGGGCACCTACGAGCAGTACTTC | CASSERRLAGTYEQYF | NA | TRBD2 | TRBJ2-7 | TRBV2
TGTGCCAGCAGCTCCACAGGGGGGCACTACGAGCAGTACTTC | CASSSTGGHYEQYF | NA | TRBD1 | TRBJ2-7 | TRBV11-1
TGTGCCAGCAGCTTAGATCCCCACAGATTGGAAAACATTCAGTACTTC | CASSLDPHRLENIQYF | NA | NA | TRBJ2-4 | TRBV7-9
TGTGCCAGCAGCTGGACTAGCGGGAGTGCCGGGGAGCTGTTTTTT | CASSWTSGSAGELFF | NA | TRBD2 | TRBJ2-2 | TRBV7-9
TGTGCCAGCAGTTACTCAGAGGGTCGGGAGCAGTACTTC | CASSYSEGREQYF | NA | NA | TRBJ2-7 | TRBV6-6
TGTGCCAGTAGCGCTTACAGGGGGATTGCCAAAAACATTCAGTACTTC | CASSAYRGIAKNIQYF | NA | TRBD1 | TRBJ2-4 | TRBV19
TGTGCCAGCAGCCCCTCTGGGGGCACGGGCTATGGCTACACCTTC | CASSPSGGTGYGYTF | NA | NA | TRBJ1-2 | TRBV5-5
TGTGCCAGCTCACCCCCGACAGGTGTTTGGGATGGCTACACCTTC | CASSPPTGVWDGYTF | NA | NA | TRBJ1-2 | TRBV18
TGTGCCAGCAGCGTGTTAGGGACTGGTGAGCAGTTCTTC | CASSVLGTGEQFF | NA | NA | TRBJ2-1 | TRBV7-6
TGTGCCTCTCGGGATGTGGATGAGCAGTTCTTC | CASRDVDEQFF | NA | NA | TRBJ2-1 | TRBV10-3
TGTGCCAGCTCATCGACGGCTACCGGGGGGCTTTACGAGCAGTACTTC | CASSSTATGGLYEQYF | NA | NA | TRBJ2-7 | TRBV18
TGTGCCAGTGAGACAGGGGGTACTCCTGGGGCCAACGTCCTGACTTTC | CASETGGTPGANVLTF | NA | TRBD1 | TRBJ2-6 | TRBV28
TGCAGCGTTGAAGATCCCGGGAACATAGATACGCAGTATTTT | CSVEDPGNIDTQYF | NA | NA | TRBJ2-3 | TRBV29-1
TGTGCCAGCAGTTTATTGAGCCTCGGGATGGATACGCAGTATTTT | CASSLLSLGMDTQYF | NA | NA | TRBJ2-3 | TRBV28
TGTGCCAGCAGCTCAGTGGACAGGAATGAGCAGTTCTTC | CASSSVDRNEQFF | NA | TRBD1 | TRBJ2-1 | TRBV11-3
TGTGCCAGCAGGACCAGCGGAGGGGGCTACAATGAGCAGTTCTTC | CASRTSGGGYNEQFF | once | NA | TRBJ2-1 | TRBV28
TGTGCCAGCAGCTTAAAACTAGCGGGAGGGGATGAGCAGTTCTTC | CASSLKLAGGDEQFF | NA | TRBD2 | TRBJ2-1 | TRBV11-3
TGTGCCAGTAGTGTATGGACATCACCAGATACGCAGTATTTT | CASSVWTSPDTQYF | NA | NA | TRBJ2-3 | TRBV19